Presented here are 31 T cell receptor beta chains from one specimen sequenced in a study of cytomegalovirus exposure and HLA in healthy donors. The PCR employed 60 Vbeta primers together with 13 Jbeta primers. TCRdb's table, derived via immunoSEQ multiplex PCR, lists solely in-frame clones and lacks some. The table has 150,000 to 180,000 clones, 75% to 85% seen once; the top ten hold 4.5% to 7%. The sequencing sample was made of PBMCs. All receptors derive from a woman aged 40 to 50 in good health and CMV-seropositive.

This clone was observed a single time. The chain links TRBV28 to TRBJ2-7; 7 bases are a match to TRBD1. This CDR3 region has 14 residues. Germline values: CDR1 MDHEN, CDR2 SYDVKM. Trimming cost V 7 bases and J 2 bases; bases outside gene matches: 8. In DNA form, the CDR3 reads TGTGCCAGCACCACAGGGGACGGCGCCTACGAGCAGTACTTC. It specifies CASTTGDGAYEQYF.

The J gene is TRBJ1-2, the V gene TRBV28; TRBD1 matches at 11 bases. This CDR3 is built from 16 residues. Germline lookup yields CDR1 MDHEN and CDR2 SYDVKM. The ends lost 6 bases at V and 5 bases at J; junction bases unmatched: 11. This CDR3 reads CASRTGPGQGVYGYTF. The CDR3 region has the DNA TGTGCCAGCAGAACCGGACCGGGACAGGGGGTTTATGGCTACACCTTC.

The chain employs TRBV6-6 and TRBJ1-1; D remains unclear. V was clipped by 3 bases and J by 5 bases, with 7 bases between them. Germline V gene lookup returns CDR1 MNHNY and CDR2 SVGAGI (reference sequence). The CDR3 extends over 12 amino acids. The CDR3 loop is CASSYAKTEAFF. The CDR3 DNA reads as TGTGCCAGCAGTTATGCGAAAACTGAAGCTTTCTTT.

This chain links TRBV19 with TRBJ1-1, with D maybe TRBD1 (5 bases). Deletions cut 5 bases from V and 0 bases from J, with 13 bases between. The germline V gene has CDR1 LNHDA and CDR2 SQIVND (reference sequence). The CDR3 totals 15 residues. The CDR3 protein is CASSFLGQVNTEAFF. For the CDR3, the DNA is TGTGCCAGTAGTTTCCTAGGACAAGTGAACACTGAAGCTTTCTTT.

In this sample, this clone turned up a few times. J is TRBJ2-1 and V is TRBV18, with 10 bases aligning to TRBD1. The CDR3 sequence is 16 residues long. Trimming removed 5 bases from V and 4 bases from J; junction bases left unmatched: 8. In germline, CDR1 is KGHSH, CDR2 LQKENI. The CDR3 nucleotides are TGTGCCAGCTCAGGACAGGGGGAACTGGGGTACAATGAGCAGTTCTTC. Amino acids: CASSGQGELGYNEQFF. Supplemented by reference TRBV18 and TRBJ2-1, the full variable domain reads NAGVMQNPRHLVRRRGQEARLRCSPMKGHSHVYWYRQLPEEGLKFMVYLQKENIIDESGMPKERFSAEFPKEGPSILRIQQVVRGDSAAYFCASSGQGELGYNEQFFGPGTRLTVL.

This rearrangement joins TRBV5-1 to TRBJ2-5, with D possibly matching TRBD2 (5 bases). The V and J ends lost 2 bases and 1 base respectively, with 6 bases between them. The CDR3 is 13 residues long. Germline V gene lookup returns CDR1 SGHRS and CDR2 YFSETQ. This CDR3 is CASSFTSQETQYF. The CDR3 DNA reads as TGCGCCAGCAGCTTCACTAGCCAAGAGACCCAGTACTTC.

The gene calls are TRBV7-8 and TRBJ2-5; 7 positions match TRBD1. V dropped 5 bases and J dropped 9; count of bases not matched to a gene: 6. The CDR3 runs to 12 residues. The germline CDR1 and CDR2 sequences are SGHVS and FQNEAQ. CDR3: CASSRQGLAQYF. DNA for the CDR3: TGTGCCAGCAGCCGACAGGGTCTGGCCCAGTACTTC.

The rearrangement links TRBV2 to TRBJ2-5; TRBD2 matches 8 bases. Trimming at V came to 3 bases and at J to 2 bases, leaving 8 bases not matched to a gene. This CDR3 has 16 residues. Germline V gene data show CDR1 as SNHLY and CDR2 as FYNNEI. This chain's CDR3 is CASSEGLAGIQETQYF. For the CDR3, the DNA is TGTGCCAGCAGTGAGGGGTTAGCGGGAATACAAGAGACCCAGTACTTC.

The chain carries TRBV5-1 and TRBJ2-7; 10 nucleotides line up with TRBD1. The CDR3 spans 14 residues. Looked up from germline, CDR1 is SGHRS and CDR2 is YFSETQ. V trimming: 4 bases; J trimming: 5 bases; junction bases outside the gene matches: 6. The CDR3 here is CASSLGQGWHEQYF. The CDR3 DNA reads as TGCGCCAGCAGCCTGGGACAGGGGTGGCACGAGCAGTACTTC.

The V gene is TRBV5-8, the J gene TRBJ2-2, with 11 bases aligning to TRBD2. The CDR3 runs to 14 residues. The trim removed 6 bases at V and 6 bases at J, leaving 4 bases unmatched. The germline V gene encodes CDR1 SGHTS and CDR2 YDEGEE. The CDR3 DNA reads TGTGCCAGCAACTCGGGACTAGCGGCCGGGGAGCTGTTTTTT. Translating it yields CASNSGLAAGELFF.

The V gene is TRBV7-9, the J gene TRBJ2-1, with D possibly matching TRBD1 (6 bases). Germline V gene lookup returns CDR1 SEHNR and CDR2 FQNEAQ (reference sequence). V lost 7 bases and J lost 0, with 19 bases in between. This CDR3 has 17 residues. The CDR3 DNA reads TGTGCCAGCATCCCCTCCGAGGGACACGACTCCTACAATGAGCAGTTCTTC. Its translation: CASIPSEGHDSYNEQFF.

The chain carries TRBV19 and TRBJ1-1, with unresolved D. CDR1 LNHDA and CDR2 SQIVND come from the germline V gene (reference sequence). The CDR3 runs to 13 residues. V dropped 0 bases and J dropped 3 bases, with 5 bases sitting between them. The CDR3 is CASSIDRDTEAFF. The CDR3 bases are TGTGCCAGTAGTATAGATCGTGACACTGAAGCTTTCTTT.

The chain has TRBV2 and TRBJ2-7; weak D call: TRBD2 (5 bases). Trimming removed 7 bases at V and 6 bases at J, with 16 bases between. The length of the CDR3 is 13 residues. Germline CDR1 is SNHLY and CDR2 is FYNNEI. The CDR3 sequence is CASNEGASFEQYF. The CDR3 bases are TGTGCCAGCAATGAGGGAGCTAGCTTCGAGCAGTACTTC.

The V and J genes are TRBV7-9 and TRBJ2-3; 9 bases match TRBD2. The J segment lost 2 bases and the V segment lost 4 bases, leaving 4 bases of the junction unmatched. This CDR3 contains 15 residues. CDR1 is SEHNR and CDR2 is FQNEAQ in the germline V gene (reference sequence). The CDR3 region is CASSSSGIPTDTQYF. CDR3 nucleotide sequence: TGTGCCAGCAGCTCTAGCGGGATCCCCACAGATACGCAGTATTTT. The variable domain in full, with the rest retrieved from reference TRBV7-9 and TRBJ2-3, is DTGVSQNPRHKITKRGQNVTFRCDPISEHNRLYWYRQTLGQGPEFLTYFQNEAQLEKSRLLSDRFSAERPKGSFSTLEIQRTEQGDSAMYLCASSSSGIPTDTQYFGPGTRLTVL.

This chain links TRBV28 with TRBJ2-3, with 7 bases aligning to TRBD2. From germline, CDR1 is MDHEN and CDR2 SYDVKM. V lost 2 bases and J lost 2; bases outside the gene matches: 10. The CDR3 extends over 17 amino acids. The CDR3 here is CASSLPSSGGFTDTQYF. DNA of the CDR3: TGTGCCAGCAGTTTACCTTCTAGCGGAGGGTTCACAGATACGCAGTATTTT.

The genes are TRBV6-1 and TRBJ2-1, with no clear D. This CDR3 is built from 15 residues. Germline-derived CDR1 and CDR2 are MNHNS and SASEGT. V was clipped by 6 bases and J by 3 bases, with 15 bases between them. Here the CDR3 reads CASSPFGRDYNEQFF. The CDR3 DNA is TGTGCCAGCAGCCCATTTGGTCGCGACTACAATGAGCAGTTCTTC.

The chain links TRBV18 to TRBJ1-1; unclear D gene. Trimming stripped 3 bases from V and 1 base from J, with 12 bases between. There are 15 residues in the CDR3. Germline lookup yields CDR1 KGHSH and CDR2 LQKENI. Here the CDR3 reads CASSPASAGNTEAFF. The CDR3 bases are TGTGCCAGCTCACCGGCATCCGCGGGGAACACTGAAGCTTTCTTT.

This CDR3 is CASSENSQETQYF. CDR3 nucleotides: TGCGCCAGCAGTGAAAACAGCCAAGAGACCCAGTACTTC. V is TRBV10-1 and J is TRBJ2-5; D not resolved. V was shortened by 3 bases and J by 1 base, with 6 bases between the two germline ends. The germline V gene encodes CDR1 WNHNN and CDR2 SYGVQD (reference sequence). CDR3 size: 13 residues.

This clone was counted a few times. The chain uses TRBV29-1 and TRBJ2-5, with 12 bases identical to TRBD2. From germline, CDR1 is SQVTM and CDR2 ANQGSEA. V shed 3 bases, J shed 5 bases, and the junction held 4 bases outside the gene matches. CDR3 length: 14 amino acids. In nucleotides, the CDR3 is TGCAGCGTTGATGGACTAGCGGGGAGTGAGACCCAGTACTTC. Amino acids: CSVDGLAGSETQYF.

The chain uses TRBV6-5 and TRBJ2-3, with a tentative D call TRBD2 (5 bases). V lost 6 bases and J 0 bases, leaving 10 bases between the germline ends. Per germline, CDR1 MNHEY and CDR2 SVGAGI. The CDR3 extends over 14 amino acids. In DNA form, the CDR3 reads TGTGCCAGCAGGCCGGGAATTAGCACAGATACGCAGTATTTT. It yields the protein CASRPGISTDTQYF.

This clone was detected only a few times. This chain joins TRBV7-9 and TRBJ1-5; TRBD1 matches 8 bases. The CDR3 spans 14 residues. The V segment lost 5 bases and the J segment 7 bases; nucleotides outside the gene matches: 7. Germline CDR1 SEHNR, CDR2 FQNEAQ (reference sequence). CDR3 sequence: CASSLQGEGQPQHF. CDR3 nucleotide sequence: TGTGCCAGCAGCCTACAGGGGGAAGGGCAGCCCCAGCATTTT.

The chain uses TRBV9 and TRBJ2-5; TRBD1 matches at 9 bases. V was clipped by 2 bases and J by 5 bases; unmatched bases: 7. This CDR3 is built from 15 residues. Germline V gene data show CDR1 as SGDLS and CDR2 as YYNGEE. The CDR3 sequence is CASSVRTGEHETQYF. The DNA for the CDR3 is TGTGCCAGCAGCGTCCGGACAGGGGAGCATGAGACCCAGTACTTC.

The chain is built from TRBV18 and TRBJ2-3; 11 bases match TRBD2. With V trimmed by 2 bases and J by 3 bases, 7 bases remained unmatched. From germline, CDR1 is KGHSH and CDR2 LQKENI. This CDR3 contains 17 residues. The CDR3 is CASSPELAGAGTDTQYF. In nucleotides, the CDR3 is TGTGCCAGCTCACCAGAACTAGCGGGAGCGGGTACAGATACGCAGTATTTT.

The chain recombines TRBV6-1 with TRBJ2-7; a possible D gene is TRBD1 (7 bases). Germline V lookup: CDR1 MNHNS, CDR2 SASEGT. The CDR3 runs to 16 residues. Trimming took 4 bases from V and 2 from J, leaving 18 bases between them. CDR3 in amino acids: CASSVGTGAGPYEQYF. CDR3 DNA sequence: TGTGCCAGCAGTGTCGGTACAGGGGCGGGGCCCTACGAGCAGTACTTC.

The chain links TRBV28 to TRBJ2-6; possibly TRBD1 for D (6 bases). The germline CDR1 and CDR2 sequences are MDHEN and SYDVKM. V was cut by 4 bases and J by 4 bases, with 11 bases left in between. This CDR3 region has 15 residues. CDR3 residues: CASSSYRAGANVLTF. The CDR3 bases are TGTGCCAGCAGTTCCTACAGGGCCGGGGCCAACGTCCTGACTTTC.

CDR3 sequence reads: CASSLGGRALGEQFF. CDR3 DNA: TGTGCCAGCAGTTTAGGCGGGAGAGCTCTAGGTGAGCAGTTCTTC. The V and J genes are TRBV28 and TRBJ2-1; 7 bases agree with TRBD2. The CDR3 spans 15 residues. Germline lookup yields CDR1 MDHEN and CDR2 SYDVKM. Trimming cost V 2 bases and J 9 bases; bases outside gene matches: 10. Based on the CDR3 plus reference TRBV28 and TRBJ2-1, the full variable domain is DVKVTQSSRYLVKRTGEKVFLECVQDMDHENMFWYRQDPGLGLRLIYFSYDVKMKEKGDIPEGYSVSREKKERFSLILESASTNQTSMYLCASSLGGRALGEQFFGPGTRLTVL.

This clone was picked up one time. J is TRBJ2-7 and V is TRBV6-5; 10 nucleotides line up with TRBD2. The CDR3 covers 16 residues. V shed 2 bases and J 5 bases; nucleotides not matched to a gene: 9. Germline lookup yields CDR1 MNHEY and CDR2 SVGAGI. In DNA, the CDR3 is TGTGCCAGCAGTTACAGGACTAGCGGCCCAGCAGACGAGCAGTACTTC. Protein sequence: CASSYRTSGPADEQYF.

A few counts support this clone. The chain combines TRBV28 with TRBJ2-3; 15 bases match TRBD2. The CDR3 consists of 14 residues. In germline, CDR1 is MDHEN, CDR2 SYDVKM. V dropped 6 bases and J dropped 9; count of bases not matched to a gene: 4. CDR3 sequence (DNA): TGTGCCAGCAGGAACGGACTAGCGGGAGGGACGCAGTATTTT. Amino acids: CASRNGLAGGTQYF.

This chain joins TRBV11-2 and TRBJ2-5; 7 bases agree with TRBD2. TRBJ2-7 matches the DNA end more closely, so the J call is doubtful. CDR1 is SGHAT, CDR2 FQNNGV, per germline. The CDR3 has 14 amino acids. CDR3 region: CASSLGGLFYEQYF. Written as DNA, the CDR3 is TGTGCCAGCAGCTTAGGGGGACTATTCTACGAGCAGTACTTC.

The chain links TRBV13 to TRBJ2-1; 10 bases are a match to TRBD2. With V trimmed by 5 bases and J by 9 bases, 13 bases remained unmatched. In germline, CDR1 is PRHDT, CDR2 FYEKMQ (reference sequence). The CDR3 contains 16 residues. The CDR3: CASSPPSAGGLGEQFF. The CDR3 DNA sequence: TGTGCCAGCAGCCCGCCGTCAGCGGGAGGGCTGGGTGAGCAGTTCTTC.

In its sample, this clone was seen a few times. The chain recombines TRBV19 with TRBJ2-1; TRBD2 is a possible D gene (5 bases). Trimming removed 5 bases from V and 5 bases from J, with 10 bases in between. The CDR3 has 13 residues. Germline CDR1 and CDR2: LNHDA and SQIVND (reference sequence). CDR3 protein: CASSQVRDNEQFF. The DNA for the CDR3 is TGTGCCAGTAGTCAAGTGAGGGACAATGAGCAGTTCTTC.